What follows are 8 T cell receptor beta chains derived from one specimen sequenced in a study of shared clonotypes between healthy human individuals. Repertoires were generated with immunoSEQ multiplex PCR, while TCRdb's copy carries only in-frame clones and drops some. The sample yields around 530,000 clones, around 76% seen once. Sequenced material: PBMCs. These TCRs come from a woman aged 35 to 49 in good health. Some clones in this sample may be carry-over from other donors' samples.

This rearrangement joins TRBV19 to TRBJ2-7; maybe TRBD2 (5 bases). The CDR3 is made up of 15 amino acids. Germline V CDR1 and CDR2: LNHDA, SQIVND (reference sequence). V lost 3 bases and J 0 bases, leaving 12 bases between the germline ends. CDR3 nucleotides: TGTGCCAGTAGTATCCCTCAGGCGGGCTCCTACGAGCAGTACTTC. Residues: CASSIPQAGSYEQYF.

V and J are TRBV5-1 and TRBJ2-3, with 14 bases fitting TRBD2. Germline values: CDR1 SGHRS, CDR2 YFSETQ. The CDR3 spans 17 residues. The V and J ends lost 5 bases and 1 base, in that order; junction bases with no gene match: 6. CDR3 coding DNA: TGCGCCAGCAGAACGGGACTAGCGGGAGTGGGCACAGATACGCAGTATTTT. Residues: CASRTGLAGVGTDTQYF.

This clone was recorded a few times. The J gene is TRBJ2-2, the V gene TRBV19; TRBD1 is a possible D gene (5 bases). The CDR3 extends over 14 amino acids. V was pared by 4 bases and J by 4 bases, with 10 bases between. The germline V gene encodes CDR1 LNHDA and CDR2 SQIVND (reference sequence). CDR3 nucleotide sequence: TGTGCCAGTAGTAGGTCCAGGGCCACCGGGGAGCTGTTTTTT. This translates into CASSRSRATGELFF.

On this clone itself: One end of the junction varies from germline; a read error may be responsible. This sample includes further DNA sequences coding for the same CDR3. The chain recombines TRBV29-1 with TRBJ1-1; maybe TRBD1 (5 bases). Germline V gene sequence: CDR1 SQVTM, CDR2 ANQGSEA. CDR3 length: 13 residues. CDR3 DNA: TGCAGCCTTAACCCGTCCCCGGACACCGAAGCTTTCTTT. Translation gives CSLNPSPDTEAFF.

The rearrangement links TRBV30 to TRBJ2-1; 9 bases match TRBD2. J was trimmed by 2 bases and V by 7 bases; bases with no gene match: 6. The V gene's germline CDR1 is GTSNPN and CDR2 SVGIG (reference sequence). The CDR3 is 14 residues long. The CDR3 coding sequence is TGTGCCTTTCTAGCGGGAAACCCCTACAATGAGCAGTTCTTC. Translation gives CAFLAGNPYNEQFF.

The rearrangement joins TRBV7-9 to TRBJ1-3, with 9 nucleotides matching TRBD1. V was pared by 1 base and J by 8 bases, with 6 bases of the junction left unmatched. The germline gives CDR1 SEHNR, CDR2 FQNEAQ (reference sequence). This CDR3 has 15 amino acids. CDR3 coding DNA: TGTGCCAGCAGCTTAGGAGGGACAGGGTCCCACACCATATATTTT. This sequence encodes CASSLGGTGSHTIYF.

The genes are TRBV18 and TRBJ2-7; D tentatively fits TRBD1 or TRBD2 (5 bases each). The CDR3 totals 13 residues. CDR1 is KGHSH, CDR2 LQKENI, per germline. V dropped 1 base and J dropped 5 bases, with 9 bases sitting between them. CDR3 in DNA: TGTGCCAGCTCACCACTGGGGACGAACGAGCAGTACTTC. This translates into CASSPLGTNEQYF. The complete variable domain, with remaining parts taken from reference TRBV18 and TRBJ2-7, reads NAGVMQNPRHLVRRRGQEARLRCSPMKGHSHVYWYRQLPEEGLKFMVYLQKENIIDESGMPKERFSAEFPKEGPSILRIQQVVRGDSAAYFCASSPLGTNEQYFGPGTRLTVT.

The DNA for the CDR3 is TGTGCCAGCAGCTATCTAGCGGCCCCCTCCTACGAGCAGTACTTC. It encodes CASSYLAAPSYEQYF. This chain links TRBV7-3 with TRBJ2-7; 7 positions agree with TRBD2. This CDR3 region has 15 residues. Looked up from germline, CDR1 is SGHTA and CDR2 is FQGTGA. Trimming removed 4 bases from V and 0 bases from J; junction bases left unmatched: 6.